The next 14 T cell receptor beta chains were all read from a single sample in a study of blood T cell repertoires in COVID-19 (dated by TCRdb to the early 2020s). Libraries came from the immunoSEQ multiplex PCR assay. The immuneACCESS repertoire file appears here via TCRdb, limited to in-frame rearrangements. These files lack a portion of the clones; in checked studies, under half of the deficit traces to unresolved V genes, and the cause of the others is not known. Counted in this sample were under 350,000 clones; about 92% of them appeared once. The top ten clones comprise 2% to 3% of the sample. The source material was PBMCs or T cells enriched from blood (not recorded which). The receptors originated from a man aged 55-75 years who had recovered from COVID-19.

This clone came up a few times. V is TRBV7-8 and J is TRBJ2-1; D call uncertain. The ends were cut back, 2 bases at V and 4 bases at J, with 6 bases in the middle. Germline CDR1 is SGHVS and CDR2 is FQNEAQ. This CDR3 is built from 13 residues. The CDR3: CASSLSGYNEQFF. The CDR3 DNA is TGTGCCAGCAGCTTATCCGGTTACAATGAGCAGTTCTTC.

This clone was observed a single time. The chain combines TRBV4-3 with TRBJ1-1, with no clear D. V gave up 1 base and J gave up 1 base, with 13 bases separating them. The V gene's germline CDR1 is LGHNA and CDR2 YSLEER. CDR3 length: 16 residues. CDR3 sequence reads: CASSQARRGKNTEAFF. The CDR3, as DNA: TGCGCCAGCAGCCAAGCTCGGCGGGGAAAGAACACTGAAGCTTTCTTT.

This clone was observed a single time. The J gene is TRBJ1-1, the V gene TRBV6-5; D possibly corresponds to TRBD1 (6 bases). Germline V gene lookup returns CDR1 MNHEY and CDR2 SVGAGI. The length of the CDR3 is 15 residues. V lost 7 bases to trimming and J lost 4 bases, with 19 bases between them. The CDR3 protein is CASNGGARDRTEAFF. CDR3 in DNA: TGTGCCAGCAATGGGGGGGCGCGGGATCGCACTGAAGCTTTCTTT.

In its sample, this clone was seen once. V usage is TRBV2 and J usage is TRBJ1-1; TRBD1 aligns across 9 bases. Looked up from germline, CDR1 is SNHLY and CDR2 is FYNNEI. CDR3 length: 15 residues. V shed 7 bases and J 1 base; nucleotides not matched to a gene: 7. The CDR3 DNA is TGTGCCAGCAACCGACAGGGGGTCACGAACACTGAAGCTTTCTTT. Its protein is CASNRQGVTNTEAFF.

The CDR3 loop is CAISRTGENGEQYF. CDR3 DNA sequence: TGTGCCATCAGTCGGACAGGGGAGAACGGCGAGCAGTACTTC. The chain uses TRBV10-3 and TRBJ2-7, with 9 bases lining up with TRBD1. J lost 6 bases, V lost 5 bases, and 8 bases had no gene match. The CDR3 loop spans 14 amino acids. The germline gives CDR1 ENHRY, CDR2 SYGVKD.

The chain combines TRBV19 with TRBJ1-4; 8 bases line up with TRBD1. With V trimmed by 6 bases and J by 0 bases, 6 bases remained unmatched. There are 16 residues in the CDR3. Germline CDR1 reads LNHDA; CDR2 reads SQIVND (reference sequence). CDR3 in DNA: TGTGCCAGTAGGAGAGGACAGGGTGCAACTAATGAAAAACTGTTTTTT. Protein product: CASRRGQGATNEKLFF.

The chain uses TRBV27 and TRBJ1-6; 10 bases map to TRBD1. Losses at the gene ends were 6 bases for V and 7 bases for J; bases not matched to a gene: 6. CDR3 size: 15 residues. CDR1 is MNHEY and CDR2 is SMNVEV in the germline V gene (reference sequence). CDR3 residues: CASREGQGRNSPLHF. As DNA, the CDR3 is TGTGCCAGCAGGGAGGGACAGGGGAGGAATTCACCCCTCCACTTT.

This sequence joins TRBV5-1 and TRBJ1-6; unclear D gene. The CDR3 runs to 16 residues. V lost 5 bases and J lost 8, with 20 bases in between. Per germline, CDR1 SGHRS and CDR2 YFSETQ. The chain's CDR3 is CASSPTSGEVYSPLHF. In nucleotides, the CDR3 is TGCGCCAGCAGTCCCACCTCCGGGGAAGTCTATTCACCCCTCCACTTT.

Here the CDR3 reads CAISESPGKKRGTGNEQFF. In nucleotides, the CDR3 is TGTGCCATCAGTGAGTCGCCAGGGAAGAAACGGGGGACTGGGAATGAGCAGTTCTTC. J is TRBJ2-1 and V is TRBV10-3; D may be TRBD2 (6 bases). Per the germline V gene, CDR1 is ENHRY and CDR2 is SYGVKD. This CDR3 has 19 residues. Trimming shortened V by 0 bases and J by 7 bases, and 25 bases separated the two germline ends.

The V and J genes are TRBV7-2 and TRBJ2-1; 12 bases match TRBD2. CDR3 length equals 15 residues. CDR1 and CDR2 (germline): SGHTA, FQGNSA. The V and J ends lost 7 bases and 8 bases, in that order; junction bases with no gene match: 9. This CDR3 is CASKGTSGLRDEQFF. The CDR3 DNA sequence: TGTGCCAGCAAGGGGACTAGCGGGCTGAGAGATGAGCAGTTCTTC.

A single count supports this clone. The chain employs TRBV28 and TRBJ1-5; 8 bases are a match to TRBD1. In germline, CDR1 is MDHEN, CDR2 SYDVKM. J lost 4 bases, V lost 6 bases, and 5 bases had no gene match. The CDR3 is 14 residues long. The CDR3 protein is CASRTTGGNQPQHF. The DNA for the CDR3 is TGTGCCAGCAGAACCACAGGGGGGAATCAGCCCCAGCATTTT.

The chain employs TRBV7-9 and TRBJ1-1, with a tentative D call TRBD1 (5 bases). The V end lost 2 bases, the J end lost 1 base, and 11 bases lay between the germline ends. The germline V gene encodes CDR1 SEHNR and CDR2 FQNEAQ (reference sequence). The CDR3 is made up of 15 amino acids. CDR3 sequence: CASSLSQGRNTEAFF. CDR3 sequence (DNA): TGTGCCAGCAGCTTATCTCAGGGTCGGAACACTGAAGCTTTCTTT.

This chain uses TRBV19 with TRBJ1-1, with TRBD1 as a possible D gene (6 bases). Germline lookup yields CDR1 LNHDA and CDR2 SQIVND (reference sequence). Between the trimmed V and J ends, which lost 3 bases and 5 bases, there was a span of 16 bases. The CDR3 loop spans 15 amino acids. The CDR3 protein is CASSIPGGAETEAFF. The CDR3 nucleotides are TGTGCCAGTAGTATCCCGGGGGGCGCCGAGACTGAAGCTTTCTTT.

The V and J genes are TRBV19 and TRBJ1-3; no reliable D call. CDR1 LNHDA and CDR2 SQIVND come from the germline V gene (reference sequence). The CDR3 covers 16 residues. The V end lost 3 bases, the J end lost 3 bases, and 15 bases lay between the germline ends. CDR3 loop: CASSMSGLAFGNTIYF. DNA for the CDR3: TGTGCCAGTAGTATGTCTGGGCTGGCTTTTGGAAACACCATATATTTT.